The 30 T cell receptor beta chains in this list originate from one sample, sequenced in a study of blood T cell repertoires in COVID-19. TCRdb's table, derived via immunoSEQ multiplex PCR, lists solely in-frame clones and lacks some. Among roughly 50,000 clones, 90% were seen once, and the ten largest hold roughly 3.9%. Sequenced input: peripheral blood. The receptor source for this set is a man aged 50-59 years with acute or convalescent COVID-19.

The chain recombines TRBV5-1 with TRBJ2-6; no clear D. Per the germline V gene, CDR1 is SGHRS and CDR2 is YFSETQ. V lost 0 bases and J lost 8, with 6 bases in between. CDR3 length equals 13 residues. CDR3 nucleotide sequence: TGCGCCAGCAGCTTGGCCGGGTCCAACGTCCTGACTTTC. This gives the protein CASSLAGSNVLTF.

The chain links TRBV5-1 to TRBJ1-6; 7 nucleotides agree with TRBD1. Germline-derived CDR1 and CDR2 are SGHRS and YFSETQ. The CDR3 loop spans 15 amino acids. The J segment lost 6 bases and the V segment lost 1 base, leaving 4 bases of the junction unmatched. CDR3 sequence: CASSLRPGGNSPLHF. The CDR3 DNA sequence: TGCGCCAGCAGCTTGCGTCCAGGGGGTAATTCACCCCTCCACTTT.

V is TRBV9 and J is TRBJ2-3; 7 positions match TRBD1. The CDR3 length is 17 residues. Germline CDR1 SGDLS, CDR2 YYNGEE. Trimming removed 3 bases from V and 4 bases from J; junction bases left unmatched: 14. CDR3 amino acids: CASSGRSGRGLSDTQYF. DNA for the CDR3: TGTGCCAGCAGCGGTAGATCGGGTAGGGGGCTTTCAGATACGCAGTATTTT.

This clone was counted a single time. The V call is TRBV7-2, the J call TRBJ2-7; a possible D gene is TRBD2 (5 bases). In germline, CDR1 is SGHTA, CDR2 FQGNSA. Trimming stripped 1 base from V and 5 bases from J, with 12 bases between. CDR3 length: 14 residues. The CDR3 spells CASSLVAAAHEQYF. For the CDR3, the DNA is TGTGCCAGCAGCTTAGTAGCAGCGGCCCACGAGCAGTACTTC.

The chain couples TRBV7-2 to TRBJ2-1, with 9 bases aligning to TRBD2. This CDR3 contains 15 residues. Unmatched junction bases numbered 4, after V lost 1 base and J lost 6 bases. Looked up from germline, CDR1 is SGHTA and CDR2 is FQGNSA. DNA for the CDR3: TGTGCCAGCAGCTTAGAAGGGACTAGCTTCAATGAGCAGTTCTTC. The encoded protein is CASSLEGTSFNEQFF.

The V gene is TRBV24-1, the J gene TRBJ2-2; 7 nucleotides match TRBD1. V lost 3 bases to trimming and J lost 0 bases; unmatched junction nucleotides: 3. The CDR3 loop spans 16 amino acids. Germline V gene sequence: CDR1 KGHDR, CDR2 SFDVKD. Written as DNA, the CDR3 is TGTGCCACCAGTGATCCAGGGACAGCGAACACCGGGGAGCTGTTTTTT. Its protein product is CATSDPGTANTGELFF.

This clone was detected only once. V is TRBV21-1 and J is TRBJ1-1. TRBV21-1 is recorded as a pseudogene. CDR3 size: 13 residues. The CDR3 region is CASILGRGTEAFF. The DNA of the CDR3 is TGTGCCAGCATTCTTGGGCGAGGGACTGAAGCTTTCTTT.

This rearrangement joins TRBV6-6 to TRBJ2-7, with D maybe TRBD1 (6 bases). Trimming removed 5 bases at V and 6 bases at J, with 23 bases between. The CDR3 is made up of 16 amino acids. CDR1 is MNHNY and CDR2 is SVGAGI in the germline V gene (reference sequence). CDR3 sequence reads: CASSPVLGTRDSEQYF. CDR3 sequence (DNA): TGTGCCAGCAGTCCAGTCCTCGGGACACGGGATTCCGAGCAGTACTTC.

The table lists this clone with a few counts. The chain links TRBV7-7 to TRBJ2-5; 7 nucleotides match TRBD2. Germline trimming cut 2 bases from V and 2 bases from J; bases unmatched to any gene: 14. The CDR3 runs 18 residues. CDR1 and CDR2 from the germline V gene are SSHAT and FNYEAQ (reference sequence). The CDR3 DNA reads as TGTGCCAGCAGCTTATCTCCGACCGGGACTACTCTTCAAGAGACCCAGTACTTC. As protein: CASSLSPTGTTLQETQYF.

The chain has TRBV4-1 and TRBJ2-1; D remains ambiguous. The CDR3 runs 13 residues. Germline loops: CDR1 MGHRA, CDR2 YSYEKL. Trimming took 3 bases from V and 3 from J, leaving 6 bases between them. The CDR3 loop reads CASSHPIYNEQFF. CDR3 DNA: TGCGCCAGCAGCCATCCCATCTACAATGAGCAGTTCTTC.

The chain joins TRBV19 to TRBJ1-4; possibly TRBD1 for D (6 bases). The V end was cut by 3 bases, the J end by 12 bases, with 17 bases between. The CDR3 loop spans 14 amino acids. Germline V gene data show CDR1 as LNHDA and CDR2 as SQIVND (reference sequence). The CDR3 here is CASSIRPTEGELFF. DNA for the CDR3: TGTGCCAGTAGTATCCGACCTACTGAGGGGGAACTGTTTTTT. The whole variable domain, filled in from reference TRBV19 and TRBJ1-4, reads DGGITQSPKYLFRKEGQNVTLSCEQNLNHDAMYWYRQDPGQGLRLIYYSQIVNDFQKGDIAEGYSVSREKKESFPLTVTSAQKNPTAFYLCASSIRPTEGELFFGSGTQLSVL.

The chain links TRBV19 to TRBJ2-7; D uncertain. Looked up from germline, CDR1 is LNHDA and CDR2 is SQIVND (reference sequence). V was clipped by 1 base and J by 0 bases, with 13 bases between them. The CDR3 spans 16 residues. The CDR3 loop reads CASSIGLAAYSYEQYF. CDR3 coding DNA: TGTGCCAGTAGTATAGGACTGGCAGCTTACTCCTACGAGCAGTACTTC.

The chain employs TRBV14 and TRBJ2-7, with 10 bases identical to TRBD2. The CDR3 is 15 amino acids. Unmatched junction bases numbered 5, after V lost 5 bases and J lost 1 base. CDR1 is SGHDN and CDR2 is FVKESK in the germline V gene. The CDR3 DNA is TGTGCCAGCAGCTTAGCGGGAGGAGGGTCCTACGAGCAGTACTTC. Its protein product is CASSLAGGGSYEQYF.

V usage is TRBV9 and J usage is TRBJ1-6; no clear D. V shed 4 bases and J shed 3 bases, with 11 bases lying between them. This CDR3 contains 15 residues. Germline CDR1 is SGDLS and CDR2 is YYNGEE. The CDR3 DNA follows: TGTGCCAGCAGCCCCTCTCACTACTATAATTCACCCCTCCACTTT. Translated, it gives CASSPSHYYNSPLHF.

This rearrangement joins TRBV10-1 to TRBJ2-3; D is possibly TRBD1 (5 bases). From germline, CDR1 is WNHNN and CDR2 SYGVQD (reference sequence). V lost 4 bases, J lost 2 bases, and 10 bases lay in between. The CDR3 runs to 14 residues. CDR3: CASSVSGNTDTQYF. The CDR3 DNA sequence: TGCGCCAGCAGTGTATCAGGGAACACAGATACGCAGTATTTT.

This clone turned up a few times. This rearrangement joins TRBV3-1 (or the pseudogene TRBV3-2) to TRBJ1-1; 7 nucleotides match TRBD1. V shed 1 base and J 6 bases; nucleotides not matched to a gene: 8. This CDR3 is 15 amino acids long. The germline V gene encodes CDR1 LGHDT and CDR2 YNNKEL (reference sequence). In DNA form, the CDR3 reads TGTGCCAGCAGCCAAGGGACAGGTCTATTCTCTGAAGCTTTCTTT. It translates to CASSQGTGLFSEAFF.

The chain joins TRBV5-5 to TRBJ2-7; 10 nucleotides agree with TRBD1. V shed 4 bases and J 3 bases; nucleotides not matched to a gene: 4. The CDR3 sequence is 14 residues long. CDR1 SGHKS and CDR2 YYEKEE come from the germline V gene (reference sequence). CDR3 sequence: CASSDRDRGYEQYF. DNA for the CDR3: TGTGCCAGCAGCGACCGGGACAGGGGCTACGAGCAGTACTTC.

This sequence joins TRBV12-3 or TRBV12-4 and TRBJ1-1; no clear D. This CDR3 region has 13 residues. The V end was cut by 7 bases, the J end by 4 bases, with 13 bases between. In nucleotides, the CDR3 is TGTGCCAGCACCCTTCTTGGGCCCACTGAAGCTTTCTTT. Translation gives CASTLLGPTEAFF.

The chain carries TRBV7-6 and TRBJ2-7, with 9 positions matching TRBD1. The germline V gene encodes CDR1 SGHVS and CDR2 FNYEAQ. With V trimmed by 5 bases and J by 4 bases, 12 bases remained unmatched. This CDR3 spans 16 amino acids. The CDR3 loop reads CASSPPGQGLLYEQYF. Written as DNA, the CDR3 is TGTGCCAGCAGCCCCCCGGGACAGGGCCTCCTATACGAGCAGTACTTC.

The chain joins TRBV7-8 to TRBJ2-2; TRBD2 matches at 13 bases. Trimming at V came to 0 bases and at J to 7 bases, leaving 5 bases not matched to a gene. Per the germline V gene, CDR1 is SGHVS and CDR2 is FQNEAQ. The CDR3 is 17 amino acids. The CDR3 loop is CASSLAGTSGISGELFF. The DNA of the CDR3 is TGTGCCAGCAGCTTAGCGGGGACTAGCGGGATTAGCGGGGAGCTGTTTTTT.

The CDR3 reads CATGTGGWGNQPQHF. The CDR3 nucleotides are TGTGCCACGGGTACAGGGGGCTGGGGCAATCAGCCCCAGCATTTT. The chain employs TRBV24-1 and TRBJ1-5; 9 bases agree with TRBD1. The length of the CDR3 is 15 residues. Germline V gives CDR1 KGHDR, CDR2 SFDVKD. V trimming: 10 bases; J trimming: 2 bases; junction bases outside the gene matches: 8.

This chain's CDR3 is CASSLADGRLYEQYF. Here the CDR3 DNA reads TGTGCCAGCAGCTTAGCTGATGGGAGGCTCTACGAGCAGTACTTC. The chain combines TRBV7-2 with TRBJ2-7, with a tentative D call TRBD2 (6 bases). Trimming removed 0 bases from V and 3 bases from J, with 12 bases in between. CDR3 length: 15 amino acids. The germline gives CDR1 SGHTA, CDR2 FQGNSA.

In its sample, this clone was seen once. The chain employs TRBV11-2 and TRBJ1-1; TRBD1 matches at 10 bases. Germline CDR1 is SGHAT and CDR2 is FQNNGV. J lost 1 base, V lost 3 bases, and 14 bases had no gene match. This CDR3 region has 19 residues. CDR3 DNA sequence: TGTGCCAGCAGCTTCGCCGCAGACGACAGGGGGCCCCCGAACACTGAAGCTTTCTTT. The encoded protein is CASSFAADDRGPPNTEAFF.

J is TRBJ1-1 and V is TRBV30; 7 nucleotides line up with TRBD1. From germline, CDR1 is GTSNPN and CDR2 SVGIG (reference sequence). V shed 1 base and J 0 bases; nucleotides not matched to a gene: 5. This CDR3 is 15 amino acids long. CDR3 sequence reads: CAWSGRGPLNTEAFF. The DNA for the CDR3 is TGTGCCTGGAGTGGTAGGGGGCCCTTGAACACTGAAGCTTTCTTT. Variable domain in full (rest from reference TRBV30 and TRBJ1-1): SQTIHQWPATLVQPVGSPLSLECTVEGTSNPNLYWYRQAAGRGLQLLFYSVGIGQISSEVPQNLSASRPQDRQFILSSKKLLLSDSGFYLCAWSGRGPLNTEAFFGQGTRLTVV.

The chain is built from TRBV19 and TRBJ1-5, with a weak D call TRBD1 (5 bases). The germline V gene encodes CDR1 LNHDA and CDR2 SQIVND (reference sequence). Trimming took 4 bases from V and 11 from J, leaving 24 bases between them. This CDR3 is 16 amino acids long. The CDR3 is CASSNRAGGSESSQHF. The CDR3 nucleotides read TGTGCCAGTAGTAACAGAGCCGGGGGATCAGAATCGTCCCAGCATTTT.

The chain links TRBV5-4 to TRBJ2-2; possibly TRBD1 for D (6 bases). The CDR3 totals 15 residues. V gave up 3 bases and J gave up 4 bases, with 13 bases separating them. Germline CDR1 and CDR2: SGHNT and YYREEE (reference sequence). The CDR3 nucleotides are TGTGCCAGCAGCTCTCAGGGGTTGGGCACCGGGGAGCTGTTTTTT. It encodes CASSSQGLGTGELFF.

V is TRBV11-3 and J is TRBJ2-3; D is unclear. The CDR3 contains 15 residues. Trimming cost V 4 bases and J 0 bases, with 11 bases left between them. Germline V gene data show CDR1 as SGHNT and CDR2 as YENEEA. The CDR3 loop is CASSSSSSSTDTQYF. CDR3 nucleotide sequence: TGTGCCAGCAGCTCTTCGTCGTCTAGCACAGATACGCAGTATTTT.

This clone was counted a single time. The V call is TRBV10-3, the J call TRBJ1-6; the D is unclear. V lost 5 bases to trimming and J lost 8 bases, with 16 bases between them. This CDR3 is 15 amino acids long. Germline CDR1 ENHRY, CDR2 SYGVKD. CDR3 coding DNA: TGTGCCATCAGTTTCATGCAACCCACGGATTCACCCCTCCACTTT. Its translation is CAISFMQPTDSPLHF.

This sequence joins TRBV11-2 and TRBJ2-1; 11 bases fit TRBD2. This CDR3 is 14 amino acids long. Germline loops: CDR1 SGHAT, CDR2 FQNNGV. The J segment lost 7 bases and the V segment lost 5 bases, leaving 4 bases of the junction unmatched. Here the CDR3 DNA reads TGTGCCAGCAGCCCTCGACTAGCGGGGAATGAGCAGTTCTTC. Amino acids: CASSPRLAGNEQFF.

The V and J genes are TRBV12-3 or TRBV12-4 and TRBJ1-1, with D possibly TRBD1 on 5 matching bases. The CDR3 is made up of 13 amino acids. V shed 9 bases and J shed 0 bases, with 11 bases lying between them. The CDR3 DNA follows: TGTGCCAGTGGGGCCACCATGAACACTGAAGCTTTCTTT. Encoded protein: CASGATMNTEAFF.